This T cell receptor beta chain was recorded in a study of T cell responses to AZD1222 COVID-19 vaccine. Data came from immunoSEQ multiplex PCR; TCRdb stores just in-frame clones and leaves some out. The repertoire holds some 150,000 clones, with 93% as singletons. CDR1 is SGHRS and CDR2 is YFSETQ in the germline V gene. Trimming shortened V by 0 bases and J by 2 bases, and 9 bases separated the two germline ends. The CDR3 spans 14 residues. The sequences come from peripheral blood, collected on day 0 of AZD1222 vaccination. The V gene is TRBV5-1, the J gene TRBJ2-7, with TRBD2 as a possible D gene (6 bases). This TCR came from an adult in good health. This chain's CDR3 is CASSLDRGTYEQYF. In DNA, the CDR3 is TGCGCCAGCAGCTTGGATCGGGGGACCTACGAGCAGTACTTC. Complete variable domain (other parts from reference TRBV5-1 and TRBJ2-7): KAGVTQTPRYLIKTRGQQVTLSCSPISGHRSVSWYQQTPGQGLQFLFEYFSETQRNKGNFPGRFSGRQFSNSRSEMNVSTLELGDSALYLCASSLDRGTYEQYFGPGTRLTVT.